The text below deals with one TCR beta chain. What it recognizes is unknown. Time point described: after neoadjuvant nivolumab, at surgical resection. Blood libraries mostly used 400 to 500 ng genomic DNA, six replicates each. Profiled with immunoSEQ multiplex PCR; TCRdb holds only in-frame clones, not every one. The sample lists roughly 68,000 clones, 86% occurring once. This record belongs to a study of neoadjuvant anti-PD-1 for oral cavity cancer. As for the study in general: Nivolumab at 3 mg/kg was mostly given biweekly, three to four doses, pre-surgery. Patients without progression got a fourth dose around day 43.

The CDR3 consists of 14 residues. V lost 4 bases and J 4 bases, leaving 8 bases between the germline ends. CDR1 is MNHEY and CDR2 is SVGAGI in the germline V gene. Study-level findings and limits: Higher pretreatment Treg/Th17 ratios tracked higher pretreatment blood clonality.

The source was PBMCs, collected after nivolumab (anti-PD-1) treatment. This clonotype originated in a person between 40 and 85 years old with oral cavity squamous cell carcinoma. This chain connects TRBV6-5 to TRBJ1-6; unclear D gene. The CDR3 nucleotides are TGTGCCAGCAGTTTCGGGAGGTATAATTCACCCCTCCACTTT. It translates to CASSFGRYNSPLHF.